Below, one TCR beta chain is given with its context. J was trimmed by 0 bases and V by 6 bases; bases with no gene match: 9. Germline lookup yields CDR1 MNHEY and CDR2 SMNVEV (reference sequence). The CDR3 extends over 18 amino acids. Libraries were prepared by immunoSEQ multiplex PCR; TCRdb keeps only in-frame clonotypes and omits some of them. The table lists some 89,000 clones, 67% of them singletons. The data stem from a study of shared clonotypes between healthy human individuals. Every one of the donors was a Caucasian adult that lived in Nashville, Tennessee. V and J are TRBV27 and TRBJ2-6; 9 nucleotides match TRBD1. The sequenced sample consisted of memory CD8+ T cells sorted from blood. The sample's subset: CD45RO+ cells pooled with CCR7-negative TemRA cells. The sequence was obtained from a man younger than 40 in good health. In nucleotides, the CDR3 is TGTGCCAGCAGCCCGCGGGACAGGGCCGTCTCTGGGGCCAACGTCCTGACTTTC. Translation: CASSPRDRAVSGANVLTF.